Following are 19 T cell receptor beta chains from one sample sequenced in a study of glioma-infiltrating T cells after dendritic cell vaccination. Repertoires were generated with immunoSEQ multiplex PCR, while TCRdb's copy carries only in-frame clones and drops some. The repertoire holds approximately 24,000 clones, with approximately 89% as singletons. The time point is: after dendritic cell vaccination, including at tumor progression/relapse. Source: blood, taken after dendritic cell vaccination. These receptors all come from a human donor with glioblastoma.

This chain joins TRBV5-1 and TRBJ2-7, with a tentative D call TRBD1 (8 bases). Germline assignment: CDR1 SGHRS and CDR2 YFSETQ. The CDR3 runs 14 residues. V was cut by 0 bases and J by 5 bases, with 12 bases left in between. The CDR3 region has the DNA TGCGCCAGCAGCTTGGGACAGGGGAGGGACGAGCAGTACTTC. Translating it yields CASSLGQGRDEQYF.

The chain uses TRBV5-1 and TRBJ2-6; D gene unclear. Trimming took off 0 bases at V and 0 bases at J, with 7 bases between the two ends. The CDR3 extends over 16 amino acids. Germline CDR1 and CDR2: SGHRS and YFSETQ. CDR3 nucleotides: TGCGCCAGCAGCTTGGTTCAGGTCTCTGGGGCCAACGTCCTGACTTTC. Translated: CASSLVQVSGANVLTF.

The chain combines TRBV4-1 with TRBJ2-7, with D possibly TRBD1 on 5 matching bases. Trimming removed 0 bases from V and 1 base from J, with 10 bases in between. Germline V gene sequence: CDR1 MGHRA, CDR2 YSYEKL. The CDR3 consists of 15 residues. The CDR3 DNA reads TGCGCCAGCAGCCAAGATAAGTGGACATCCTACGAGCAGTACTTC. It codes for CASSQDKWTSYEQYF.

In regard to this clone: One end of the junction is discordant with germline, which a read error may explain. The J gene is TRBJ2-7, the V gene TRBV5-4; 7 bases agree with TRBD1. In germline, CDR1 is SGHNT, CDR2 YYREEE (reference sequence). The CDR3 has 14 amino acids. CDR3 loop: CASSLPETGTEIRF. The CDR3 nucleotides are TGTGCCAGCAGCTTGCCCGAAACCGGGACAGAAATCCGGTTC.

The rearrangement links TRBV18 to TRBJ2-5; possibly TRBD2 for D (6 bases). Germline V gives CDR1 KGHSH, CDR2 LQKENI. The V end was cut by 6 bases, the J end by 3 bases, with 17 bases between. This CDR3 region has 15 residues. CDR3 amino acids: CASSSRDGNKETQYF. The CDR3, as DNA: TGTGCCAGCTCGTCGCGGGACGGGAATAAAGAGACCCAGTACTTC.

J is TRBJ2-3 and V is TRBV5-1, with 12 bases aligning to TRBD2. With V trimmed by 2 bases and J by 5 bases, 12 bases remained unmatched. Per germline, CDR1 SGHRS and CDR2 YFSETQ. The CDR3 extends over 18 amino acids. CDR3 sequence: CASSLLPLTSGGGDTQYF. The CDR3 region has the DNA TGCGCCAGCAGCTTACTCCCCCTGACTAGCGGGGGCGGAGATACGCAGTATTTT. The complete variable domain, with remaining parts taken from reference TRBV5-1 and TRBJ2-3, reads KAGVTQTPRYLIKTRGQQVTLSCSPISGHRSVSWYQQTPGQGLQFLFEYFSETQRNKGNFPGRFSGRQFSNSRSEMNVSTLELGDSALYLCASSLLPLTSGGGDTQYFGPGTRLTVL.

The chain has TRBV11-2 and TRBJ2-2; perhaps TRBD2 as D (6 bases). The V gene's germline CDR1 is SGHAT and CDR2 FQNNGV. The CDR3 is made up of 12 amino acids. The V end was cut by 5 bases, the J end by 8 bases, with 9 bases between. CDR3 sequence: CASSPGVGELFF. CDR3 DNA sequence: TGTGCCAGCAGCCCGGGGGTGGGGGAGCTGTTTTTT.

This chain links TRBV5-6 with TRBJ1-5; the D gene is possibly TRBD1 (5 bases). The CDR3 covers 13 residues. V was trimmed by 7 bases and J by 4 bases, leaving 12 bases between them. Germline CDR1 reads SGHDT; CDR2 reads YYEEEE. Here the CDR3 DNA reads TGTGCCAGCCTCCCGGACACTAATCAGCCCCAGCATTTT. It is translated as CASLPDTNQPQHF.

The V gene is TRBV10-3, the J gene TRBJ1-2; D gene ambiguous. Germline CDR1 and CDR2: ENHRY and SYGVKD. The CDR3 loop spans 12 amino acids. Trimming removed 3 bases from V and 8 bases from J, with 10 bases in between. The CDR3 DNA sequence: TGTGCCATCAGTGAATCCCAGGTCGGCTACACCTTC. Translated, it gives CAISESQVGYTF.

This clone was observed a few times. The genes are TRBV7-9 and TRBJ1-5; 7 nucleotides agree with TRBD1. The CDR3 has 14 amino acids. Trimming at V came to 5 bases and at J to 2 bases, leaving 3 bases not matched to a gene. Germline lookup yields CDR1 SEHNR and CDR2 FQNEAQ (reference sequence). CDR3 coding DNA: TGTGCCAGCAGCCACGACAGGGGCAATCAGCCCCAGCATTTT. Its protein is CASSHDRGNQPQHF.

This chain joins TRBV5-1 and TRBJ2-5, with D possibly matching TRBD1 (5 bases). The CDR3 contains 14 residues. V lost 2 bases to trimming and J lost 4 bases, with 12 bases between them. Germline assignment: CDR1 SGHRS and CDR2 YFSETQ. The CDR3 nucleotides read TGCGCCAGCAGCTTTGGACAATCCCGAGAGACCCAGTACTTC. Protein: CASSFGQSRETQYF.

CDR3 coding DNA: TGTGCCTGGAGTGTGGACAGCTACAATGAGCAGTTCTTC. Its protein product is CAWSVDSYNEQFF. This sequence joins TRBV30 and TRBJ2-1; D perhaps matches TRBD1 (6 bases). The length of the CDR3 is 13 residues. Germline values: CDR1 GTSNPN, CDR2 SVGIG (reference sequence). V was trimmed by 0 bases and J by 3 bases, leaving 6 bases between them. Using reference TRBV30 and TRBJ2-1 for the parts outside the CDR3, the full variable domain is SQTIHQWPATLVQPVGSPLSLECTVEGTSNPNLYWYRQAAGRGLQLLFYSVGIGQISSEVPQNLSASRPQDRQFILSSKKLLLSDSGFYLCAWSVDSYNEQFFGPGTRLTVL.

The chain joins TRBV5-1 to TRBJ2-3, with 9 bases aligning to TRBD1. CDR3 length: 13 amino acids. Per germline, CDR1 SGHRS and CDR2 YFSETQ. Unmatched junction bases numbered 2, after V lost 3 bases and J lost 6 bases. The CDR3 nucleotides read TGCGCCAGCAGCTCCGGGACAGGGGATACGCAGTATTTT. The encoded protein is CASSSGTGDTQYF. The whole variable domain, remainder taken from reference TRBV5-1 and TRBJ2-3, is KAGVTQTPRYLIKTRGQQVTLSCSPISGHRSVSWYQQTPGQGLQFLFEYFSETQRNKGNFPGRFSGRQFSNSRSEMNVSTLELGDSALYLCASSSGTGDTQYFGPGTRLTVL.

The rearrangement uses TRBV10-2 and TRBJ2-7; the D gene is possibly TRBD2 (6 bases). Trimming shortened V by 6 bases and J by 1 base, and 7 bases separated the two germline ends. Germline CDR1 is WSHSY and CDR2 is SAAADI. This CDR3 has 12 residues. CDR3 sequence reads: CASSGGSYEQYF. The CDR3 DNA reads as TGCGCCAGCAGCGGGGGTTCCTACGAGCAGTACTTC.

The genes are TRBV18 and TRBJ1-4, with 7 bases lining up with TRBD1. The junction had 4 bases not matched to a gene; V was cut back by 4 bases and J by 8 bases. CDR3 length equals 13 residues. Germline CDR1 reads KGHSH; CDR2 reads LQKENI. The CDR3 here is CASSQEDREKLFF. The CDR3 DNA is TGTGCCAGCTCACAGGAGGACAGGGAAAAACTGTTTTTT.

The chain uses TRBV7-2 and TRBJ2-7; the D gene is possibly TRBD2 (6 bases). Trimming pared 1 base from V and 2 bases from J, leaving 9 bases between. The CDR3 runs to 14 residues. Germline V gene lookup returns CDR1 SGHTA and CDR2 FQGNSA. Here the CDR3 DNA reads TGTGCCAGCAGCTTAGAACGGGGGACCTACGAGCAGTACTTC. It translates to CASSLERGTYEQYF.

This chain uses TRBV7-9 with TRBJ2-7; D uncertain. The V and J ends lost 3 bases and 3 bases respectively, with 3 bases between them. This CDR3 is 11 amino acids long. Germline CDR1 and CDR2: SEHNR and FQNEAQ (reference sequence). This chain's CDR3 is CASSFYYEQYF. For the CDR3, the DNA is TGTGCCAGCAGCTTCTACTACGAGCAGTACTTC.

The rearrangement links TRBV11-2 to TRBJ2-7, with a tentative D call TRBD1 (5 bases). Trimming left V 4 bases short and J 3 bases short, with 7 bases between. Germline-derived CDR1 and CDR2 are SGHAT and FQNNGV. This CDR3 spans 12 amino acids. The CDR3 coding sequence is TGTGCCAGCAGCTCGCAGGGCTACGAGCAGTACTTC. This encodes CASSSQGYEQYF.

V gene TRBV29-1 combines with J gene TRBJ2-7; D is unclear. Trimming pared 6 bases from V and 1 base from J, leaving 10 bases between. The germline CDR1 and CDR2 sequences are SQVTM and ANQGSEA. The CDR3 has 12 amino acids. The CDR3 loop is CSVAAVSYEQYF. The CDR3 bases are TGCAGCGTGGCGGCAGTTTCCTACGAGCAGTACTTC.